The clone carrying this T cell receptor beta chain was observed a handful of times. Antigen: not known. The data originate from a study of blood T cells in healthy people across ages. Findings of the study overall: Roughly linear age-related decline in beta diversity appeared, significant by age 40.

Combining a sample-barcoded 5' primer with a J-beta primer mix, a second PCR ran for roughly 7 to 12 cycles. Sequencing of every sample gave 2.5 million or more CDR3-containing paired-end reads. TCRdb used MiXCR to reprocess the 5' RACE reads, holding one entry per CDR3 protein. The table records fewer than 2,000,000 distinct CDR3 sequences, roughly two fifths of them present only once. The source material was blood. This TCR came from a human donor in good health.

CDR3 sequence: CASSYSQDSQPQHF. The CDR3 bases are TGTGCCAGCAGCTACTCACAAGACTCTCAGCCCCAGCATTTT. This chain uses TRBV7-2 with TRBJ1-5; unclear D gene. Germline CDR1 reads SGHTA; CDR2 reads FQGNSA. The CDR3 loop spans 14 amino acids. Trimming pared 4 bases from V and 6 bases from J, leaving 13 bases between.